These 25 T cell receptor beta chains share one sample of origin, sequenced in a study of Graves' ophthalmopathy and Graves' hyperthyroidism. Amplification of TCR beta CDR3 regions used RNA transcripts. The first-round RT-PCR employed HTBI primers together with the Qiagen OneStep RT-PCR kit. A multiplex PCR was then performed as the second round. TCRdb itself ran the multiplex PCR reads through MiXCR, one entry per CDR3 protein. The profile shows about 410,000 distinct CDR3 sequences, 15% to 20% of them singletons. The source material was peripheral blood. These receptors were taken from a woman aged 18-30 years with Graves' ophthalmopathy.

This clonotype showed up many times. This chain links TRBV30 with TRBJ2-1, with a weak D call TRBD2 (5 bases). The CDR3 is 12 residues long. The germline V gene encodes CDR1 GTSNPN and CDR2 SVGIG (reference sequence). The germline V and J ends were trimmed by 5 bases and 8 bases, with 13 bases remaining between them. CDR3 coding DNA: TGTGCCTGGGACAATGGAGGCGATGAGCAGTTCTTC. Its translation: CAWDNGGDEQFF.

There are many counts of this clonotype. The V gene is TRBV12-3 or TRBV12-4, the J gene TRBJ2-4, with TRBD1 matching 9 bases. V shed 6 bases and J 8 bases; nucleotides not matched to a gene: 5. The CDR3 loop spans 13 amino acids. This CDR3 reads CASSPDRGDIQYF. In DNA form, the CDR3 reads TGTGCCAGCAGCCCGGACAGGGGAGACATTCAGTACTTC.

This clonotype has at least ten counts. CDR3 DNA: TGTGCCAGTAGTGGGACTAGTCGCTACGAGCAGTACTTC. Its protein product is CASSGTSRYEQYF. The chain carries TRBV19 and TRBJ2-7; 8 nucleotides agree with TRBD2. The CDR3 has 13 residues. Germline CDR1 LNHDA, CDR2 SQIVND (reference sequence). J was trimmed by 3 bases and V by 5 bases; bases with no gene match: 3.

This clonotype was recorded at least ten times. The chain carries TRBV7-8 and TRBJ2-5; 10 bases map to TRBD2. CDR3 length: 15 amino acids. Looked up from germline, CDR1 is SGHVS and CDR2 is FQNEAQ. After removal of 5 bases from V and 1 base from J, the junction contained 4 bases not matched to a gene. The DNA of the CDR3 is TGTGCCAGCAGCCGAGCGGGGGGGATCCAAGAGACCCAGTACTTC. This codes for CASSRAGGIQETQYF.

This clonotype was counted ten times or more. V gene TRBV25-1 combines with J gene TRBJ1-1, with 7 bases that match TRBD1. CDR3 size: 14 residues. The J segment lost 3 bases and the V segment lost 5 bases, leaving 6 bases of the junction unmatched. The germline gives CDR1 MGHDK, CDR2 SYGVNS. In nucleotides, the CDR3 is TGTGCCAGCAGTCAGGGGGACCGATACACTGAAGCTTTCTTT. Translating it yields CASSQGDRYTEAFF.

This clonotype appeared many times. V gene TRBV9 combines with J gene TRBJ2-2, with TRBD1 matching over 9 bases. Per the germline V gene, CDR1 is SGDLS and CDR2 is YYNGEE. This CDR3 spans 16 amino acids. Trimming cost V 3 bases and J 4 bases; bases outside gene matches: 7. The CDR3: CASSGTGGAGTGELFF. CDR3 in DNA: TGTGCCAGCAGCGGCACAGGGGGCGCGGGCACCGGGGAGCTGTTTTTT.

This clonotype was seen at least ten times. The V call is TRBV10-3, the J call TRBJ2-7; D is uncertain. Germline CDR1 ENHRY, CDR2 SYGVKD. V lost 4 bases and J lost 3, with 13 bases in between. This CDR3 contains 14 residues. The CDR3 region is CAISGKPGDYEQYF. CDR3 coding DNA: TGTGCCATCAGTGGAAAACCTGGGGACTACGAGCAGTACTTC.

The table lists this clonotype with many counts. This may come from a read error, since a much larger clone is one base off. The CDR3 spells CASSLLSAKTQYF. In DNA, the CDR3 is TGTGCCAGCAGTTTACTAAGTGCCAAGACCCAGTACTTC. V gene TRBV12-3 or TRBV12-4 combines with J gene TRBJ2-5; D call uncertain. The CDR3 spans 13 residues. The V gene lost 2 bases and the J gene lost 6 bases, with 10 bases spanning the gap.

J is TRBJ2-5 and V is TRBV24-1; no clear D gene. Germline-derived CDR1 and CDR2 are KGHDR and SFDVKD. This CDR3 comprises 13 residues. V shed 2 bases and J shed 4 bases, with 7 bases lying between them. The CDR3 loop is CATSDWLAETQYF. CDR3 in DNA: TGTGCCACCAGTGATTGGCTCGCAGAGACCCAGTACTTC.

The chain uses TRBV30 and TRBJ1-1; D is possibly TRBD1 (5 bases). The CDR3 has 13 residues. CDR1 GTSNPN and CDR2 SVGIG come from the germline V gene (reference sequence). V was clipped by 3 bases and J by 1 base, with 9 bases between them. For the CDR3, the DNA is TGTGCCTGGAGCGCTGACAGGAACACTGAAGCTTTCTTT. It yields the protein CAWSADRNTEAFF.

The CDR3 DNA follows: TGTGCCAGCAGCCAAGAAAGGAGACCGTATAACTATGGCTACACCTTC. As protein: CASSQERRPYNYGYTF. V and J are TRBV3-1 and TRBJ1-2; D remains unclear. Germline CDR1 reads LGHDT; CDR2 reads YNNKEL (reference sequence). With 0 bases removed from V and 1 base from J, the gap between germline ends came to 12 bases. This CDR3 contains 16 residues.

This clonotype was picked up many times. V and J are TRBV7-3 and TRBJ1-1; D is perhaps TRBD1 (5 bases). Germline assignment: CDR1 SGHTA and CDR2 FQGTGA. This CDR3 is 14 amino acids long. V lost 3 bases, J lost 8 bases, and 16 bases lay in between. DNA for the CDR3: TGTGCCAGCAGCTTGGGTCGTGGGGAGGGGGAAGCTTTCTTT. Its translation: CASSLGRGEGEAFF.

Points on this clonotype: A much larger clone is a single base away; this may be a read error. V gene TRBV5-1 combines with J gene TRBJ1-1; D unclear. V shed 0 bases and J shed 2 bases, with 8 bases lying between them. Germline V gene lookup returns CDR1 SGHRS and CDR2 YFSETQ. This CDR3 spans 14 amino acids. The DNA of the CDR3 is TGCGCCAGCAGCTTGGAGGCCATTAACACTGAAGCTTTCTTT. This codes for CASSLEAINTEAFF.

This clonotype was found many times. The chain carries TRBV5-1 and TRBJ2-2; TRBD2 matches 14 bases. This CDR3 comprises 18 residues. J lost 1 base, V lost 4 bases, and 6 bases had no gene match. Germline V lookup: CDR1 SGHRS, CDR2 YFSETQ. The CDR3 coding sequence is TGCGCCAGCAGCCCGGGGACTAGCGGGAGTCTGAACACCGGGGAGCTGTTTTTT. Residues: CASSPGTSGSLNTGELFF.

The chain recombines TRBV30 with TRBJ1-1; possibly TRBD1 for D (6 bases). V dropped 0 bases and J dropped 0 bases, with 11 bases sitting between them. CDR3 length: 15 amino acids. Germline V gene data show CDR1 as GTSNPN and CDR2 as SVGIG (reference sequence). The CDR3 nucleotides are TGTGCCTGGAGTGTCGGTGGACAGCTGAACACTGAAGCTTTCTTT. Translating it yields CAWSVGGQLNTEAFF.

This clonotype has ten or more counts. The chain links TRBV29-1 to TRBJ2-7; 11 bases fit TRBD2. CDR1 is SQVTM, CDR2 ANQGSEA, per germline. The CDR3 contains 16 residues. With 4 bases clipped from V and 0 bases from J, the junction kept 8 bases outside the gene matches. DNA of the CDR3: TGCAGCGTTGGGGTTCTACTAGCGGGAGTCTCCTACGAGCAGTACTTC. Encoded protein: CSVGVLLAGVSYEQYF.

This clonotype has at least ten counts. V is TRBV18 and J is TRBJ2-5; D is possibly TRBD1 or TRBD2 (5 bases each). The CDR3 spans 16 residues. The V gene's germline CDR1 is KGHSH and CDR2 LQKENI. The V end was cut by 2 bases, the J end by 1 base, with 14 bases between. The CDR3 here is CASSPGGRPIQETQYF. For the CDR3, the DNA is TGTGCCAGCTCACCAGGGGGACGGCCTATCCAAGAGACCCAGTACTTC.

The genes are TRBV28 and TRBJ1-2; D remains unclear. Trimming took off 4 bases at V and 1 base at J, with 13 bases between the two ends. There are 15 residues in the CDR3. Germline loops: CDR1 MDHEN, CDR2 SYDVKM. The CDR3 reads CASSSKVRLNYGYTF. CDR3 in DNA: TGTGCCAGCAGTTCCAAGGTCAGACTTAACTATGGCTACACCTTC.

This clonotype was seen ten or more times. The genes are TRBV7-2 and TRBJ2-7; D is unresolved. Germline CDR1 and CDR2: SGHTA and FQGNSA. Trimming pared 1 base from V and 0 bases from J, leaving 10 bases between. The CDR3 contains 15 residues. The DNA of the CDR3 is TGTGCCAGCAGCTTAGTGGTGGGCCCCTCCTACGAGCAGTACTTC. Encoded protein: CASSLVVGPSYEQYF.

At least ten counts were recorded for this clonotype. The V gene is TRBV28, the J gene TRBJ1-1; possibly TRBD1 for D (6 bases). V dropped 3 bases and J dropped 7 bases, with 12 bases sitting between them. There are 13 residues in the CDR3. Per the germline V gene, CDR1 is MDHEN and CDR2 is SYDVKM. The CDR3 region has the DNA TGTGCCAGCAGTTTTAGGACAGTCAGTGAAGCTTTCTTT. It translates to CASSFRTVSEAFF.

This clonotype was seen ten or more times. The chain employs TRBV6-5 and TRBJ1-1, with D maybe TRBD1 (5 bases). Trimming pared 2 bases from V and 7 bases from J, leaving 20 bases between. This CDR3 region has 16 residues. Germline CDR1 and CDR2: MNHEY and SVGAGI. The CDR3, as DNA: TGTGCCAGCAGTTACCGGGACGGAACTTTTTCCTATGAAGCTTTCTTT. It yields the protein CASSYRDGTFSYEAFF.

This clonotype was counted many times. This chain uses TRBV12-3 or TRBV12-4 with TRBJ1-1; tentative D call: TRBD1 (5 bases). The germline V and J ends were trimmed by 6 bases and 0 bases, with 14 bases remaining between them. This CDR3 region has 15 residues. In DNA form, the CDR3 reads TGTGCCAGCAGACCTTTGAGGGGATTGAACACTGAAGCTTTCTTT. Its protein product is CASRPLRGLNTEAFF.

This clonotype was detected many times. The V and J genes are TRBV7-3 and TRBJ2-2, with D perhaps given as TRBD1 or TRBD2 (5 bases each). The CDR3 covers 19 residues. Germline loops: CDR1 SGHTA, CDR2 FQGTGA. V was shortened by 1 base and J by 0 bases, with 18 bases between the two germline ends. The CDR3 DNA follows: TGTGCCAGCAGCTTAAGGTTTAGACGGGACCGCCCGAACACCGGGGAGCTGTTTTTT. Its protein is CASSLRFRRDRPNTGELFF.

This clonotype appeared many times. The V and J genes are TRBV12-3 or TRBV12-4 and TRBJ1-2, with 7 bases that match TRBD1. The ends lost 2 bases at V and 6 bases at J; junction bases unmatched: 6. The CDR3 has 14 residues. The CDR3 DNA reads TGTGCCAGCAGTTTAAGACAGGGAGCTCATGGCTACACCTTC. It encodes CASSLRQGAHGYTF.

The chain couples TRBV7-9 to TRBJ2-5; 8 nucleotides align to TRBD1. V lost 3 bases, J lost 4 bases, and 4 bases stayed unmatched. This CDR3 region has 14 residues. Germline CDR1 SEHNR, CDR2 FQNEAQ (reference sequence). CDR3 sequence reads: CASSFDRGLETQYF. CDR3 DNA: TGTGCCAGCAGCTTCGACAGGGGCCTAGAGACCCAGTACTTC.